What follows are 19 T cell receptor beta chains derived from one specimen sequenced in a study of control samples from healthy donors and cancer patients. TCRdb's copy holds only in-frame clones and misses some; the assay was immunoSEQ multiplex PCR. The profile shows approximately 130,000 clones, about 87% of them singletons. The sequencing sample was made of blood. Receptor source: a man aged 25 to 40 in good health.

The chain combines TRBV10-3 with TRBJ2-7, with a possible D match to TRBD1 (5 bases). Germline CDR1 reads ENHRY; CDR2 reads SYGVKD. With 3 bases removed from V and 3 bases from J, the gap between germline ends came to 9 bases. The length of the CDR3 is 13 residues. CDR3 residues: CAISDPTVYEQYF. CDR3 nucleotide sequence: TGTGCCATCAGTGACCCGACAGTCTACGAGCAGTACTTC.

The J gene is TRBJ1-5, the V gene TRBV2; 12 nucleotides agree with TRBD1. Looked up from germline, CDR1 is SNHLY and CDR2 is FYNNEI. CDR3 length equals 15 residues. The junction had 9 bases not matched to a gene; V was cut back by 7 bases and J by 8 bases. CDR3 bases: TGTGCCAGCACCCCCGGGACAGGGGGCGGTGAGCCCCAGCATTTT. Translated, it gives CASTPGTGGGEPQHF.

This clone was found once. This chain uses TRBV5-1 with TRBJ2-5; 16 bases are a match to TRBD2. Per germline, CDR1 SGHRS and CDR2 YFSETQ. The V and J ends lost 4 bases and 5 bases, in that order; junction bases with no gene match: 5. This CDR3 contains 16 residues. The CDR3 bases are TGCGCCAGCAGCCAGGGGACTAGCGGGGGGGCGGAGACCCAGTACTTC. This sequence encodes CASSQGTSGGAETQYF. Looking up the rest from reference TRBV5-1 and TRBJ2-5 gives the full variable domain: KAGVTQTPRYLIKTRGQQVTLSCSPISGHRSVSWYQQTPGQGLQFLFEYFSETQRNKGNFPGRFSGRQFSNSRSEMNVSTLELGDSALYLCASSQGTSGGAETQYFGPGTRLLVL.

This clone appeared many times. The rearrangement uses TRBV11-3 and TRBJ2-1, with 9 bases fitting TRBD1. The junction had 3 bases not matched to a gene; V was cut back by 6 bases and J by 6 bases. Germline CDR1 SGHNT, CDR2 YENEEA. CDR3 length: 13 residues. The CDR3 spells CASRGQGPNEQFF. CDR3 sequence (DNA): TGTGCCAGCAGGGGACAGGGCCCCAATGAGCAGTTCTTC.

This rearrangement joins TRBV10-2 to TRBJ2-5, with TRBD1 matching 9 bases. The V gene end was trimmed by 4 bases and the J gene end by 4 bases; junction bases not matched to a gene: 4. Germline V gene lookup returns CDR1 WSHSY and CDR2 SAAADI. CDR3 size: 14 residues. The chain's CDR3 is CASSGRDRAETQYF. CDR3 sequence (DNA): TGCGCCAGCAGTGGCCGGGACAGGGCAGAGACCCAGTACTTC.

The chain combines TRBV10-3 with TRBJ1-1; 8 bases align to TRBD1. J gave up 1 base and V 6 bases, and 7 bases lay outside the gene matches. CDR1 is ENHRY, CDR2 SYGVKD, per germline. The CDR3 has 15 amino acids. The chain's CDR3 is CAIRDTDRGNTEAFF. The CDR3 nucleotides read TGTGCCATCAGAGACACCGACAGGGGGAACACTGAAGCTTTCTTT.

The CDR3 protein is CASSLGLAGGSGANVLTF. The CDR3 DNA is TGTGCCAGCAGCTTAGGCCTAGCGGGGGGTTCTGGGGCCAACGTCCTGACTTTC. The V call is TRBV7-2, the J call TRBJ2-6; 11 positions agree with TRBD2. V was pared by 1 base and J by 1 base, with 3 bases of the junction left unmatched. Germline CDR1 reads SGHTA; CDR2 reads FQGNSA. The CDR3 consists of 18 residues.

The J gene is TRBJ2-3, the V gene TRBV7-9, with D hard to call. Germline V gives CDR1 SEHNR, CDR2 FQNEAQ (reference sequence). V was pared by 8 bases and J by 2 bases, with 17 bases between. This CDR3 region has 15 residues. The CDR3 DNA reads as TGTGCCAGCGGCGGCAAGGGTCAGATCACAGATACGCAGTATTTT. It is translated as CASGGKGQITDTQYF.

V gene TRBV2 combines with J gene TRBJ1-5; D possibly corresponds to TRBD1 (5 bases). The CDR3 contains 13 residues. Deletions cut 11 bases from V and 0 bases from J, with 11 bases between. Germline CDR1 and CDR2: SNHLY and FYNNEI. The chain's CDR3 is CAGGHSSNQPQHF. DNA of the CDR3: TGTGCCGGAGGACATTCTAGCAATCAGCCCCAGCATTTT.

V usage is TRBV5-1 and J usage is TRBJ1-2, with 9 bases lining up with TRBD1. Losses at the gene ends were 4 bases for V and 6 bases for J; bases not matched to a gene: 7. This CDR3 spans 14 amino acids. Germline V gene data show CDR1 as SGHRS and CDR2 as YFSETQ. The CDR3 region has the DNA TGCGCCAGCAGCCAGACAGGGGGAGAGGATGGCTACACCTTC. It specifies CASSQTGGEDGYTF.

The genes are TRBV20-1 and TRBJ2-1, with no clear D. The CDR3 contains 10 residues. CDR1 is DFQATT, CDR2 SNEGSKA, per germline (reference sequence). V was shortened by 5 bases and J by 10 bases, with 9 bases between the two germline ends. CDR3 loop: CSAGYREQFF. CDR3 coding DNA: TGCAGTGCTGGATACCGGGAGCAGTTCTTC.

The V and J genes are TRBV27 and TRBJ2-5, with unresolved D. This CDR3 region has 13 residues. Germline V gene sequence: CDR1 MNHEY, CDR2 SMNVEV (reference sequence). The V gene lost 6 bases and the J gene lost 7 bases, with 15 bases spanning the gap. The CDR3 DNA follows: TGTGCCAGCAGCCCCGGGCTACGAAGGACCCAGTACTTC. Amino acids: CASSPGLRRTQYF.

The chain has TRBV19 and TRBJ2-7; 7 bases match TRBD1. V lost 4 bases to trimming and J lost 3 bases; unmatched junction nucleotides: 6. Germline V gene lookup returns CDR1 LNHDA and CDR2 SQIVND (reference sequence). This CDR3 spans 14 amino acids. The CDR3 nucleotides read TGTGCCAGTAGTACGACCGGGACAGACTACGAGCAGTACTTC. Its protein is CASSTTGTDYEQYF.

This clone has ten or more counts. This sequence joins TRBV25-1 and TRBJ1-4; D unclear. The CDR3 is 14 residues long. CDR1 and CDR2 (germline): MGHDK, SYGVNS. V was cut by 8 bases and J by 0 bases, with 10 bases left in between. The CDR3 loop reads CASGYSATNEKLFF. CDR3 DNA: TGTGCCAGCGGTTACAGTGCAACTAATGAAAAACTGTTTTTT.

The chain employs TRBV2 and TRBJ2-7; D is possibly TRBD1 (5 bases). The CDR3 spans 13 residues. V was trimmed by 5 bases and J by 2 bases, leaving 10 bases between them. Germline assignment: CDR1 SNHLY and CDR2 FYNNEI. CDR3 coding DNA: TGTGCCAGCAGTCGTCAGGGTGCCTACGAGCAGTACTTC. Amino acids: CASSRQGAYEQYF.

This chain joins TRBV2 and TRBJ2-5; D uncertain. The CDR3 covers 11 residues. CDR1 and CDR2 from the germline V gene are SNHLY and FYNNEI. V was cut by 7 bases and J by 2 bases, with 5 bases left in between. This CDR3 reads CASKGQETQYF. The CDR3 region has the DNA TGTGCCAGCAAAGGGCAAGAGACCCAGTACTTC.

V gene TRBV3-1 (or the pseudogene TRBV3-2) combines with J gene TRBJ2-5; either TRBD1 or TRBD2 may supply D (6 bases each). Per germline, CDR1 LGHDT and CDR2 YNNKEL (reference sequence). With 7 bases removed from V and 4 bases from J, the gap between germline ends came to 10 bases. The CDR3 totals 12 residues. As DNA, the CDR3 is TGTGCCAGCACGGGGGCGGGAGAGACCCAGTACTTC. This translates into CASTGAGETQYF.

The gene calls are TRBV4-1 and TRBJ1-1; 10 nucleotides agree with TRBD1. Germline loops: CDR1 MGHRA, CDR2 YSYEKL. CDR3 length: 15 amino acids. V lost 1 base, J lost 1 base, and 0 bases stayed unmatched. CDR3 nucleotide sequence: TGCGCCAGCAGCCAAGGGGACAGGGGGAACACTGAAGCTTTCTTT. This encodes CASSQGDRGNTEAFF.

The V gene is TRBV3-1 (or the pseudogene TRBV3-2), the J gene TRBJ2-7; no reliable D call. Trimming removed 2 bases from V and 1 base from J, with 3 bases in between. CDR1 is LGHDT and CDR2 is YNNKEL in the germline V gene (reference sequence). This CDR3 has 12 amino acids. The CDR3 region has the DNA TGTGCCAGCAGCCAATCTTCCTACGAGCAGTACTTC. Its translation: CASSQSSYEQYF.